The 14 T cell receptor beta chains below were found in one sample sequenced in a study of blood T cell repertoires in COVID-19. Sequencing used immunoSEQ multiplex PCR; TCRdb keeps in-frame clones, though not all of them. The sample yields under 70,000 clones, roughly 70% seen once. Sequencing was done on a sample of peripheral blood. The receptors were gathered from a woman in her seventies with acute or convalescent COVID-19.

This clone was detected once. The gene calls are TRBV7-8 and TRBJ1-1; D not resolved. Germline V gene sequence: CDR1 SGHVS, CDR2 FQNEAQ. This CDR3 contains 13 residues. Trimming removed 4 bases at V and 1 base at J, with 7 bases between. The CDR3 region has the DNA TGTGCCAGCAGCTCCCTCGGGAACACTGAAGCTTTCTTT. Protein sequence: CASSSLGNTEAFF.

The V call is TRBV27, the J call TRBJ2-2; D is perhaps TRBD2 (7 bases). CDR3 length equals 17 residues. The V gene lost 2 bases and the J gene lost 2 bases, with 15 bases spanning the gap. Germline lookup yields CDR1 MNHEY and CDR2 SMNVEV (reference sequence). CDR3 loop: CASSLGRGAFNTGELFF. The DNA of the CDR3 is TGTGCCAGCAGTTTAGGACGGGGGGCGTTCAACACCGGGGAGCTGTTTTTT.

The V gene is TRBV5-1, the J gene TRBJ1-6; a possible D gene is TRBD1 (6 bases). CDR1 and CDR2 (germline): SGHRS, YFSETQ. V lost 0 bases and J lost 5, with 9 bases in between. This CDR3 has 15 amino acids. This CDR3 reads CASSLGTANNSPLHF. The CDR3 nucleotides are TGCGCCAGCAGCTTGGGGACAGCCAATAATTCACCCCTCCACTTT.

The table lists this clone with a few counts. The chain uses TRBV5-1 and TRBJ1-6; 9 nucleotides line up with TRBD1. Germline lookup yields CDR1 SGHRS and CDR2 YFSETQ. The CDR3 is 16 residues long. J was trimmed by 6 bases and V by 0 bases; bases with no gene match: 4. The CDR3, as DNA: TGCGCCAGCAGCTTGGCGCCGGGACAGGGTAATTCACCCCTCCACTTT. Its protein is CASSLAPGQGNSPLHF. Looking up the rest from reference TRBV5-1 and TRBJ1-6 gives the full variable domain: KAGVTQTPRYLIKTRGQQVTLSCSPISGHRSVSWYQQTPGQGLQFLFEYFSETQRNKGNFPGRFSGRQFSNSRSEMNVSTLELGDSALYLCASSLAPGQGNSPLHFGNGTRLTVT.

The genes are TRBV5-6 and TRBJ2-1, with D tentatively TRBD2 (5 bases). Looked up from germline, CDR1 is SGHDT and CDR2 is YYEEEE. The CDR3 length is 13 residues. Trimming took 0 bases from V and 8 from J, leaving 9 bases between them. The CDR3 loop is CASSLVGSHEQFF. Written as DNA, the CDR3 is TGTGCCAGCAGCTTGGTGGGGAGCCATGAGCAGTTCTTC.

The V gene is TRBV19, the J gene TRBJ1-5; possibly TRBD1 for D (5 bases). V lost 6 bases to trimming and J lost 5 bases, with 17 bases between them. The CDR3 runs 15 residues. Germline V CDR1 and CDR2: LNHDA, SQIVND (reference sequence). DNA of the CDR3: TGTGCCAGTAGAAAGAGGGACGGGGGGGATCAGCCCCAGCATTTT. It yields the protein CASRKRDGGDQPQHF.

The J gene is TRBJ1-6, the V gene TRBV2; tentatively, D is TRBD1 (6 bases). CDR1 is SNHLY, CDR2 FYNNEI, per germline. V was pared by 6 bases and J by 10 bases, with 16 bases between. The CDR3 sequence is 14 residues long. The CDR3 spells CASRTTGSSSPLHF. For the CDR3, the DNA is TGTGCCAGCAGAACCACAGGGAGTTCGTCACCCCTCCACTTT.

This clone was counted a few times. V usage is TRBV15 and J usage is TRBJ2-5; TRBD1 is a possible D gene (6 bases). Germline values: CDR1 LNHNV, CDR2 YYDKDF (reference sequence). Trimming cost V 0 bases and J 5 bases, with 13 bases left between them. The CDR3 covers 15 residues. CDR3 sequence: CATSRDARGKETQYF. The CDR3 coding sequence is TGTGCCACCAGCAGAGATGCTAGGGGGAAGGAGACCCAGTACTTC.

CDR3 coding DNA: TGTGCCAGCAGGGAGGACGGTCTCCCTGAGCAGTTCTTC. The encoded protein is CASREDGLPEQFF. This chain uses TRBV2 with TRBJ2-1; TRBD2 might be the D (5 bases). CDR1 is SNHLY, CDR2 FYNNEI, per germline. The CDR3 consists of 13 residues. Trimming cost V 6 bases and J 9 bases, with 15 bases left between them. Full variable domain (missing parts from reference TRBV2 and TRBJ2-1): EPEVTQTPSHQVTQMGQEVILRCVPISNHLYFYWYRQILGQKVEFLVSFYNNEISEKSEIFDDQFSVERPDGSNFTLKIRSTKLEDSAMYFCASREDGLPEQFFGPGTRLTVL.

This clone was detected only a few times. This chain joins TRBV7-9 and TRBJ1-2; 10 bases are shared with TRBD1. J was trimmed by 8 bases and V by 4 bases; bases with no gene match: 7. CDR1 and CDR2 (germline): SEHNR, FQNEAQ (reference sequence). This CDR3 spans 14 amino acids. CDR3 loop: CASSYSGTGVGYTF. DNA for the CDR3: TGTGCCAGCAGCTACTCCGGGACAGGGGTCGGCTACACCTTC.

The chain couples TRBV7-3 to TRBJ1-3; D is unresolved. This CDR3 is built from 13 residues. CDR1 is SGHTA and CDR2 is FQGTGA in the germline V gene. V lost 5 bases and J lost 2, with 7 bases in between. The CDR3 DNA follows: TGTGCCAGCAGCGAGCGACCTGGAAACACCATATATTTT. Translation gives CASSERPGNTIYF.

The chain employs TRBV5-4 and TRBJ1-6; 7 nucleotides agree with TRBD1. Germline trimming cut 3 bases from V and 4 bases from J; bases unmatched to any gene: 7. This CDR3 has 16 residues. CDR1 and CDR2 (germline): SGHNT, YYREEE (reference sequence). The CDR3 spells CASSSRQGRYNSPLHF. The CDR3, as DNA: TGTGCCAGCAGCTCCCGACAGGGACGATATAATTCACCCCTCCACTTT.

The V and J genes are TRBV25-1 and TRBJ1-2, with TRBD1 identical over 12 bases. Per germline, CDR1 MGHDK and CDR2 SYGVNS. Unmatched junction bases numbered 9, after V lost 5 bases and J lost 8 bases. This CDR3 is 15 amino acids long. CDR3 region: CASSPGGTGGWGYTF. The DNA of the CDR3 is TGTGCCAGCAGTCCTGGGGGGACAGGGGGCTGGGGCTACACCTTC.

This clone was seen only a few times. The V call is TRBV14, the J call TRBJ1-4, with 8 bases lining up with TRBD1. The V gene's germline CDR1 is SGHDN and CDR2 FVKESK. The CDR3 contains 14 residues. Trimming cost V 4 bases and J 7 bases; bases outside gene matches: 5. The CDR3 DNA sequence: TGTGCCAGCAGCCCGGACAGGGCCTTTGAAAAACTGTTTTTT. It codes for CASSPDRAFEKLFF.